The clone carrying this T cell receptor (beta chain) showed up just a few times. The repertoire was sequenced with immunoSEQ multiplex PCR; TCRdb's copy has only in-frame clones and lacks some. The sample records 150,000 or so clones, around 72% being singletons. This entry is derived from a study of blood T cell repertoires in COVID-19. Sample: peripheral blood. This clonotype originated in a woman older than 75 with acute or convalescent COVID-19.

CDR3 sequence (DNA): TGTGCCAGCAGTTACGGCGAGACCCAGTACTTC. As protein: CASSYGETQYF. The rearrangement uses TRBV6-5 and TRBJ2-5, with unresolved D. The V gene's germline CDR1 is MNHEY and CDR2 SVGAGI. This CDR3 comprises 11 residues. The V end lost 2 bases, the J end lost 5 bases, and 3 bases lay between the germline ends.